The sequence of this T cell receptor (beta chain) was determined in a study of blood T cell repertoires in COVID-19. The assay was immunoSEQ multiplex PCR, and TCRdb's table has in-frame clones only and misses some. This sample carries roughly 100,000 clones, around 90% of them seen once, and the ten largest clones take roughly 6%. The CDR3 has 15 residues. J lost 3 bases, V lost 4 bases, and 8 bases had no gene match. Germline CDR1 is LGHDT and CDR2 is YNNKEL (reference sequence). The sample taken for sequencing was peripheral blood. This clonotype originated in a human donor in a cohort sampled during active COVID-19. The chain has TRBV3-1 (or the pseudogene TRBV3-2) and TRBJ2-7, with TRBD2 identical over 8 bases. The CDR3 DNA follows: TGTGCCAGCAGCCGAGAGTCCAGCGGGAGCTACGAGCAGTACTTC. Amino acids: CASSRESSGSYEQYF.